Sequencing of this T cell receptor (beta chain) was carried out in a study of blood T cells in healthy people across ages. Study results and caveats: Higher diversity and more naive CD4+ cells were features of long-lived donors, compared to aged donors. Changes in expanded clonotypes were possibly confounded, as the CMV status of donors was unknown.

Alongside a J-beta primer mix, a sample-barcoded 5' primer served in a second PCR lasting about 7 to 12 cycles. Tags on each cDNA molecule came from a template-switch adaptor with 12 random nucleotides. TCRdb reprocessed the 5' RACE reads via MiXCR and lists one record per CDR3 protein. The table includes about 1.6 million distinct CDR3 sequences, about 31% detected once. Notes on this clonotype: The antigen is not known.

PBMCs were isolated at a quantity of at least 6.5 million per sample. The germline V gene has CDR1 MNHEY and CDR2 SMNVEV (reference sequence). The junction had 10 bases not matched to a gene; V was cut back by 5 bases and J by 4 bases. This CDR3 has 15 residues. Sequencing input: blood. The chain joins TRBV27 to TRBJ1-2; 7 nucleotides agree with TRBD1. The receptor's source is a woman between 25 and 40 years old in good health. Here the CDR3 reads CASSAYYRGGYGYTF. The CDR3 coding sequence is TGTGCCAGCAGTGCTTATTACAGGGGAGGCTATGGCTACACCTTC.